This T cell receptor beta chain was recovered during a study of blood T cells in healthy people across ages. Alongside a J-beta primer mix, a sample-barcoded 5' primer served in a second PCR lasting roughly 6 to 11 cycles. TCRdb independently ran MiXCR on the 5' RACE reads; one entry per CDR3 protein. Of hundreds of thousands of distinct CDR3 sequences listed, about 61% are singletons. This CDR3 is 15 amino acids long. V was shortened by 2 bases and J by 10 bases, with 17 bases between the two germline ends. Germline assignment: CDR1 SNHLY and CDR2 FYNNEI. The chain combines TRBV2 with TRBJ1-4, with D maybe TRBD1 (5 bases). This TCR was sampled from a man aged 35 to 55 in good health. The material sequenced was blood. The CDR3, as DNA: TGTGCCAGCAGTGAAATGGGGGGAAGAACGTCAAAACTGTTTTTT. The encoded protein is CASSEMGGRTSKLFF. Complete variable domain (other parts from reference TRBV2 and TRBJ1-4): EPEVTQTPSHQVTQMGQEVILRCVPISNHLYFYWYRQILGQKVEFLVSFYNNEISEKSEIFDDQFSVERPDGSNFTLKIRSTKLEDSAMYFCASSEMGGRTSKLFFGSGTQLSVL.